A single sample gave rise to the 10 T cell receptor beta chains below, sequenced in a study of blood T cell repertoires in COVID-19. The protocol was immunoSEQ multiplex PCR, while the TCRdb copy is restricted to in-frame clones and leaves out a portion. The repertoire consists of a few hundred thousand clones, with around 88% occurring once and the leading ten covering around 12%. Sequencing input: peripheral blood. These receptors were obtained from a man older than 75 with acute or convalescent COVID-19.

The V gene is TRBV11-1, the J gene TRBJ1-1; possibly TRBD1 for D (5 bases). The CDR3 length is 14 residues. Deletions cut 5 bases from V and 2 bases from J, with 12 bases between. Per the germline V gene, CDR1 is SGHAT and CDR2 is FQDESV (reference sequence). CDR3 sequence reads: CASSLRGTNTEAFF. The CDR3 coding sequence is TGTGCCAGCAGCCTGCGGGGCACAAACACTGAAGCTTTCTTT.

This clone has more than one count but fewer than ten. This chain links TRBV6-2 or TRBV6-3 with TRBJ1-2; tentatively, D is TRBD1 (6 bases). Trimming cost V 5 bases and J 3 bases, with 19 bases left between them. The CDR3 covers 16 residues. CDR1 is MNHEY and CDR2 is SVGEGT in the germline V gene. CDR3 nucleotide sequence: TGTGCCAGCAGTCGATGGGACACACGAGCGGACTATGGCTACACCTTC. Its protein is CASSRWDTRADYGYTF.

V is TRBV6-5 and J is TRBJ1-1, with 8 bases fitting TRBD1. The CDR3 is made up of 15 amino acids. J lost 4 bases, V lost 2 bases, and 6 bases had no gene match. Per germline, CDR1 MNHEY and CDR2 SVGAGI. The chain's CDR3 is CASSYGSGGVTEAFF. CDR3 DNA sequence: TGTGCCAGCAGTTACGGTTCAGGGGGCGTCACTGAAGCTTTCTTT.

The V and J genes are TRBV18 and TRBJ1-4, with D possibly TRBD1 on 5 matching bases. Trimming took 2 bases from V and 4 from J, leaving 8 bases between them. The CDR3 contains 14 residues. CDR1 KGHSH and CDR2 LQKENI come from the germline V gene. The CDR3 coding sequence is TGTGCCAGCTCACCAAGGGGTGATAATGAAAAACTGTTTTTT. Protein: CASSPRGDNEKLFF.

The CDR3 DNA reads as TGTGCCAGTAGTCCCTCAGTCCTGGAGAGCAATCAGCCCCAGCATTTT. Amino acid sequence: CASSPSVLESNQPQHF. The chain is built from TRBV19 and TRBJ1-5; D gene ambiguous. There are 16 residues in the CDR3. Germline V gives CDR1 LNHDA, CDR2 SQIVND (reference sequence). V lost 5 bases and J 1 base, leaving 15 bases between the germline ends.

The rearrangement joins TRBV27 to TRBJ2-7, with 8 positions matching TRBD1. There are 13 residues in the CDR3. V shed 6 bases and J 7 bases; nucleotides not matched to a gene: 8. CDR1 is MNHEY and CDR2 is SMNVEV in the germline V gene (reference sequence). The CDR3 loop reads CASRDTGGREQYF. CDR3 bases: TGTGCCAGCAGGGATACAGGGGGGAGGGAGCAGTACTTC.

V and J are TRBV29-1 and TRBJ2-7; weak D call: TRBD2 (5 bases). Germline CDR1 SQVTM, CDR2 ANQGSEA. Trimming cost V 7 bases and J 5 bases, with 18 bases left between them. This CDR3 is built from 13 residues. CDR3 in amino acids: CSAERGPEHEQYF. The CDR3 DNA is TGCAGCGCCGAGCGAGGGCCCGAGCACGAGCAGTACTTC.

The genes are TRBV5-8 and TRBJ2-5; D unresolved. The CDR3 has 14 residues. CDR1 SGHTS and CDR2 YDEGEE come from the germline V gene. Trimming left V 0 bases short and J 5 bases short, with 11 bases between. In DNA, the CDR3 is TGTGCCAGCAGCTTGGGGCAGGAACGGGAGACCCAGTACTTC. Translating gives CASSLGQERETQYF.

V gene TRBV18 combines with J gene TRBJ1-5; D not certain. The ends were cut back, 4 bases at V and 0 bases at J, with 19 bases in the middle. Germline V lookup: CDR1 KGHSH, CDR2 LQKENI. The CDR3 spans 18 residues. CDR3 nucleotide sequence: TGTGCCAGCTCACACAAGGCAGGCAGCCGCGATAGCAATCAGCCCCAGCATTTT. Amino acids: CASSHKAGSRDSNQPQHF.

The gene calls are TRBV6-5 and TRBJ1-2, with 7 nucleotides matching TRBD1. This CDR3 has 14 residues. Per the germline V gene, CDR1 is MNHEY and CDR2 is SVGAGI. J was trimmed by 6 bases and V by 7 bases; bases with no gene match: 11. Here the CDR3 reads CASIENRGLDGYTF. For the CDR3, the DNA is TGTGCCAGCATCGAGAACAGGGGCCTCGATGGCTACACCTTC.